This TCR beta chain appears in the sequencing data of a study of T-cell memory formation after mild COVID-19. One entry per CDR3 protein results from TCRdb running MiXCR on the 5' RACE reads. The sample consists of roughly 150,000 distinct CDR3 sequences, roughly 15% of them appearing once. This CDR3 comprises 15 residues. The junction had 9 bases not matched to a gene; V was cut back by 0 bases and J by 9 bases. Looked up from germline, CDR1 is SGHRS and CDR2 is YFSETQ. This clonotype was seen ten or more times. The source is an adult woman who had mild COVID-19 (a few samples of this study predate the infection). Cell type and time point are not known. Sequenced input: PBMCs or a T cell subset sorted from them (not recorded which). This rearrangement joins TRBV5-1 to TRBJ2-1, with 7 bases lining up with TRBD2. CDR3 protein: CASSLVTSSTGEQFF. CDR3 nucleotide sequence: TGCGCCAGCAGCTTGGTGACTAGCTCCACGGGTGAGCAGTTCTTC.